One TCR beta chain is described in this entry. Per the germline V gene, CDR1 is SGHNT and CDR2 is YYREEE (reference sequence). The V end lost 2 bases, the J end lost 2 bases, and 8 bases lay between the germline ends. The CDR3 has 14 residues. Using immunoSEQ multiplex PCR, the repertoire was profiled, and TCRdb retains in-frame clones only, with some absent. The sample yields nearly 400,000 clones, 89% seen once. The data derive from a study of Ad26.COV2.S vaccination and SARS-CoV-2 variants. Study-level background: Trial arm assignment for the donor was COV1001 Ad26.COV2.S. Ad26.COV2.S, an intramuscular injection, was given once or twice 56 days apart.

Regarding treatment: some 20 received Ad26.COV2.S at low or high dose, single or two shots; about 5 received placebo; per-sample allocation not given. Repertoires come from day 63 after the first vaccine or placebo injection. V gene TRBV5-4 combines with J gene TRBJ1-3; D is perhaps TRBD1 (5 bases). Sequencing was performed on peripheral blood, taken in a trial of Ad26.COV2.S vaccine versus placebo. The TCR comes from a person between 18 and 59 years old who received the Ad26.COV2.S COVID-19 vaccine or a placebo. CDR3 residues: CASSFSGAGNTIYF. In nucleotides, the CDR3 is TGTGCCAGCAGCTTCTCGGGGGCTGGAAACACCATATATTTT.